A single sample gave rise to the 13 T cell receptor beta chains below, sequenced in a study of post-analysis software for immune sequencing data. Findings and caveats of the study: There were five TRBV segments more frequent in patients than controls, and TRBV5-6, TRBV5-1 and TRBV20-1 were among them.

Carried by the TCR beta cDNA libraries were unique molecular identifiers. Each CDR3 protein gets one entry after TCRdb re-called the PCR reads with MiXCR. The sample holds a few hundred thousand distinct CDR3 sequences, under 55% seen once. Their cognate antigens are unknown. Input material: blood. The origin of the receptors is a girl aged 5-17 years with multiple sclerosis.

The gene calls are TRBV28 and TRBJ1-2, with 7 positions matching TRBD1. V was pared by 5 bases and J by 3 bases, with 9 bases of the junction left unmatched. CDR3 length: 15 amino acids. Germline V gene data show CDR1 as MDHEN and CDR2 as SYDVKM. The CDR3 nucleotides are TGTGCCAGCAGTCCCAATTACAGGGGTTACTATGGCTACACCTTC. Its translation: CASSPNYRGYYGYTF.

DNA of the CDR3: TGTGCCAGCAGCCTAAGGCGGGACAGTGCCTCCTACGAGCAGTACTTC. This gives the protein CASSLRRDSASYEQYF. The J gene is TRBJ2-7, the V gene TRBV11-1; D may be TRBD1 (7 bases). CDR3 length equals 16 residues. Trimming cost V 5 bases and J 0 bases, with 17 bases left between them. Germline CDR1 reads SGHAT; CDR2 reads FQDESV (reference sequence).

The chain uses TRBV2 and TRBJ2-7; D possibly corresponds to TRBD2 (6 bases). V lost 9 bases, J lost 4 bases, and 10 bases lay in between. In germline, CDR1 is SNHLY, CDR2 FYNNEI. The CDR3 runs to 11 residues. The CDR3 bases are TGTGCCAGAGAGGAGGGATACGAGCAGTACTTC. Its translation is CAREEGYEQYF.

V usage is TRBV12-1 and J usage is TRBJ2-7; TRBD1 reflects the table's D call only, with no check against the DNA. The J call may be in error: the DNA end matches TRBJ2-4 better. TRBV12-1 is annotated as a pseudogene. The CDR3 contains 11 residues. DNA of the CDR3: TGTGCCAGCAGCTACTCGGACATTCAGTACTTC. This sequence encodes CASSYSDIQYF.

The V call is TRBV7-9, the J call TRBJ1-1; D possibly corresponds to TRBD1 (5 bases). CDR1 and CDR2 from the germline V gene are SEHNR and FQNEAQ (reference sequence). Deletions cut 1 base from V and 6 bases from J, with 18 bases between. The CDR3 is 16 amino acids. CDR3: CASSLEPTGGTSEAFF. Written as DNA, the CDR3 is TGTGCCAGCAGCTTAGAGCCCACAGGTGGAACGTCTGAAGCTTTCTTT.

The rearrangement uses TRBV5-1 and TRBJ2-7; 7 bases map to TRBD1. V dropped 4 bases and J dropped 2; count of bases not matched to a gene: 3. The CDR3 loop spans 13 amino acids. Germline CDR1 and CDR2: SGHRS and YFSETQ. The CDR3 is CASSGDRTYEQYF. CDR3 DNA: TGCGCCAGCAGCGGGGACAGAACCTACGAGCAGTACTTC.

The chain combines TRBV6-1 with TRBJ1-5; D gene uncertain. CDR1 and CDR2 from the germline V gene are MNHNS and SASEGT. This CDR3 has 14 amino acids. The V and J ends lost 0 bases and 4 bases respectively, with 7 bases between them. The CDR3 DNA sequence: TGTGCCAGCAGTGAAGCGGGAAGGAATCAGCCCCAGCATTTT. Its protein product is CASSEAGRNQPQHF.

This clonotype occurred a few times. The V call is TRBV5-1, the J call TRBJ2-6; D is ambiguous. Per germline, CDR1 SGHRS and CDR2 YFSETQ. V dropped 3 bases and J dropped 2 bases, with 6 bases sitting between them. CDR3 length: 14 amino acids. CDR3 DNA: TGCGCCAGCAGCTCCCAGACTGGGGCCAACGTCCTGACTTTC. Protein sequence: CASSSQTGANVLTF.

The gene calls are TRBV7-9 and TRBJ1-1; D is undetermined. The V gene lost 3 bases and the J gene lost 7 bases, with 18 bases spanning the gap. The CDR3 is 15 amino acids. Germline CDR1 reads SEHNR; CDR2 reads FQNEAQ (reference sequence). The CDR3 DNA reads TGTGCCAGCAGCTTGGGTACCGTCTCGGTTAGTGAAGCTTTCTTT. It encodes CASSLGTVSVSEAFF.

Notes on this clonotype: The germline gene is not matched at one end of the junction; a read error may be the cause. The chain is built from TRBV2 and TRBJ2-1, with D hard to call. Germline V gives CDR1 SNHLY, CDR2 FYNNEI. The length of the CDR3 is 12 residues. Here the CDR3 reads CASSLDGPEQFF. The CDR3 DNA reads as TGTGCCAGCAGCCTTGACGGGCCTGAGCAGTTCTTT.

The rearrangement uses TRBV28 and TRBJ1-2; TRBD1 agrees at 9 bases. The germline CDR1 and CDR2 sequences are MDHEN and SYDVKM. After removal of 6 bases from V and 6 bases from J, the junction contained 8 bases not matched to a gene. The CDR3 has 14 residues. The chain's CDR3 is CASRLSGQGNGYTF. Written as DNA, the CDR3 is TGTGCCAGCAGGTTGAGCGGACAGGGGAATGGCTACACCTTC.

In its sample, this clonotype was seen a few times. This chain links TRBV6-4 with TRBJ2-5; either TRBD1 or TRBD2 may fit D (5 bases each). Germline V gives CDR1 MRHNA, CDR2 SNTAGT. CDR3 length: 14 residues. Trimming left V 7 bases short and J 1 base short, with 13 bases between. CDR3 sequence (DNA): TGTGCCAGCATCCGGGGACGGCTCCAAGAGACCCAGTACTTC. It yields the protein CASIRGRLQETQYF.

J is TRBJ2-3 and V is TRBV20-1; TRBD2 agrees at 13 bases. The ends lost 8 bases at V and 6 bases at J; junction bases unmatched: 11. The CDR3 is 15 residues long. CDR1 DFQATT and CDR2 SNEGSKA come from the germline V gene (reference sequence). CDR3 loop: CSTSGLAGVGDTQYF. For the CDR3, the DNA is TGCAGTACTTCTGGACTAGCGGGAGTGGGGGATACGCAGTATTTT.